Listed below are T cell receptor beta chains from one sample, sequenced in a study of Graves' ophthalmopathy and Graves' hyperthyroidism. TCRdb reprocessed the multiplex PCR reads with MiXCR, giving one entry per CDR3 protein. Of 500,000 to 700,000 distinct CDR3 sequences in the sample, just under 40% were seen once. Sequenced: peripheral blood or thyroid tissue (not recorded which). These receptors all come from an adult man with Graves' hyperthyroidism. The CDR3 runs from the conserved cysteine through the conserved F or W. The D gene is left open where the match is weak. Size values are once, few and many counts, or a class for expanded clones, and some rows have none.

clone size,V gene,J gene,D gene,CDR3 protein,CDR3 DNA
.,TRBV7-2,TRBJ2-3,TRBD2,CASSVTSGYTDTQYF,TGTGCCAGCAGCGTCACTAGCGGTTACACAGATACGCAGTATTTT
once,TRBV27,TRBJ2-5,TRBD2,CASSGRTTSGGVETQYF,TGTGCCAGCAGTGGACGGACGACTAGCGGGGGGGTGGAGACCCAGTACTTC
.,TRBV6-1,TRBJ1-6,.,CASSVPEATYNSPLHF,TGTGCCAGCAGTGTGCCCGAAGCAACCTATAATTCACCCCTCCACTTT
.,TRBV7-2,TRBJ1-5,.,CASSLVGRGQETQHF,TGTGCCAGCAGCTTGGTAGGCAGGGGCCAAGAGACCCAGCATTTT
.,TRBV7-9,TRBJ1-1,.,CASSLRGTDAEAFF,TGTGCCAGCAGCTTAAGGGGGACGGACGCTGAAGCTTTCTTT
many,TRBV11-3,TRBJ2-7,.,CASSPSGGLGYEQYF,TGTGCCAGCAGCCCTTCCGGGGGGCTGGGGTACGAGCAGTACTTC
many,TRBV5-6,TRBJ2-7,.,CASSFSVIRGRNYEQYF,TGTGCCAGCAGCTTCTCCGTGATAAGGGGACGGAACTACGAGCAGTACTTC
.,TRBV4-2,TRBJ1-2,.,CASRLDSYGYTF,TGTGCCAGCAGACTGGACAGCTATGGCTACACCTTC
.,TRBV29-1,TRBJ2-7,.,CSLRLTYEQYF,TGCAGCTTGCGCCTGACGTACGAGCAGTACTTC
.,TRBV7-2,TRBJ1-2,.,CATSDPGTRGYTF,TGTGCCACCAGTGACCCCGGGACGCGAGGCTACACCTTC
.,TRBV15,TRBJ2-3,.,CATNRRQSDTDTQYF,TGTGCCACCAACCGGCGGCAATCTGACACAGATACGCAGTATTTT
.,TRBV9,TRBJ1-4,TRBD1,CASSAGDREAKLFF,TGTGCCAGCAGCGCTGGGGACAGGGAGGCAAAACTGTTTTTT
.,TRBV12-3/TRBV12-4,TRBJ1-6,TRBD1,CASSDTGGWRGSPLHF,TGTGCCAGCAGTGACACAGGGGGCTGGAGAGGTTCACCCCTCCACTTT
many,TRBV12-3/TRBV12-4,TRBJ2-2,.,CASSFNTGELFF,TGTGCCAGCAGCTTCAACACCGGGGAGCTGTTTTTT